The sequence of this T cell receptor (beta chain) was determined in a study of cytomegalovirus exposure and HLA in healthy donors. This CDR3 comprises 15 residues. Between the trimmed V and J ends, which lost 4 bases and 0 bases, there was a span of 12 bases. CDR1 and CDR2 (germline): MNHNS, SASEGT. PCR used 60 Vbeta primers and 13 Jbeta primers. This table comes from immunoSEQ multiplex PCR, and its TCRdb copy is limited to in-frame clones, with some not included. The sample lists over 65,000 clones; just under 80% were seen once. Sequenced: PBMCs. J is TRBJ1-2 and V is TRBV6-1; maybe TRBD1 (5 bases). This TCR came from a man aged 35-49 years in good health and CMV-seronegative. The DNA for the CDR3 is TGTGCCAGCAGTGCCGACAGCCTTCCTAACTATGGCTACACCTTC. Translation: CASSADSLPNYGYTF.